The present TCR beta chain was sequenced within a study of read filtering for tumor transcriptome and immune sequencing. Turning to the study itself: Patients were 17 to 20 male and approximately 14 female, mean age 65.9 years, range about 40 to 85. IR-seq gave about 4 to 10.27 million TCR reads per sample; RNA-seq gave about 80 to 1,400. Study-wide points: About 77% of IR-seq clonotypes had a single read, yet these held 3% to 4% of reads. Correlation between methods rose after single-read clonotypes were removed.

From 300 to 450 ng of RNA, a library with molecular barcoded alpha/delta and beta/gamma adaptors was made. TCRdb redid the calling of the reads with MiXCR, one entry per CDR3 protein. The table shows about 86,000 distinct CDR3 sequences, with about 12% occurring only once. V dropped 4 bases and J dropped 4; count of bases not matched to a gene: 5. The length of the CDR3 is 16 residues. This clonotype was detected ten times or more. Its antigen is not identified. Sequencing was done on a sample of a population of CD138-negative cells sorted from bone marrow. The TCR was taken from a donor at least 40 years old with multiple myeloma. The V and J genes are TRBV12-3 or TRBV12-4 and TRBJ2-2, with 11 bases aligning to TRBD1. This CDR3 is CASSSTGTGGTGELFF. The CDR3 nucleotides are TGTGCCAGCAGTTCCACCGGGACAGGGGGCACCGGGGAGCTGTTTTTT.